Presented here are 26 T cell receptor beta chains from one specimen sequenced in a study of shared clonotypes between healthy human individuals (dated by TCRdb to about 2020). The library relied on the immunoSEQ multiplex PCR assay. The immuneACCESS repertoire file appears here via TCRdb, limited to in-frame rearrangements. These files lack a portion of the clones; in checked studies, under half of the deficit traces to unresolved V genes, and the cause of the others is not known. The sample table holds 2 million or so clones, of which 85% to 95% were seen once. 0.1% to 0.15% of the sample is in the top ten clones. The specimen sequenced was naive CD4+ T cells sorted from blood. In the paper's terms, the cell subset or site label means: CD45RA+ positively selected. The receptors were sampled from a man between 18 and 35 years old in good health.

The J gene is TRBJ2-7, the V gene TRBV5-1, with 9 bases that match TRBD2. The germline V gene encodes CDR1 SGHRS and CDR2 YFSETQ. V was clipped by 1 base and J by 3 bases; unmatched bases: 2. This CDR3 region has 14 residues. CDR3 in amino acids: CASSLFSGSYEQYF. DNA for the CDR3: TGCGCCAGCAGCTTGTTTAGCGGGAGCTACGAGCAGTACTTC.

This CDR3 reads CASSATGTANTEAFF. The CDR3 DNA reads as TGTGCCAGCAGTGCAACCGGGACTGCGAACACTGAAGCTTTCTTT. The chain joins TRBV28 to TRBJ1-1; D might be TRBD1 (5 bases). V dropped 5 bases and J dropped 1 base, with 14 bases sitting between them. From germline, CDR1 is MDHEN and CDR2 SYDVKM. The CDR3 is made up of 15 amino acids.

Here the CDR3 DNA reads TGTGCCAGCAGTGAATTAGGGGGGGACACCGGGGAGCTGTTTTTT. This codes for CASSELGGDTGELFF. The chain has TRBV25-1 and TRBJ2-2; D possibly corresponds to TRBD2 (7 bases). CDR3 length equals 15 residues. CDR1 is MGHDK, CDR2 SYGVNS, per germline. Trimming removed 1 base at V and 3 bases at J, with 9 bases between.

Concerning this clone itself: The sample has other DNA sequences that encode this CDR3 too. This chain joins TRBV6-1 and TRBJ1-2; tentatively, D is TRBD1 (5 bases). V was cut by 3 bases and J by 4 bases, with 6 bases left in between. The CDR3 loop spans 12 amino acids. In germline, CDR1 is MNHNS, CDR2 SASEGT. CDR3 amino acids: CASSEGGYGYTF. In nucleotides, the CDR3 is TGTGCCAGCAGTGAGGGGGGCTATGGCTACACCTTC.

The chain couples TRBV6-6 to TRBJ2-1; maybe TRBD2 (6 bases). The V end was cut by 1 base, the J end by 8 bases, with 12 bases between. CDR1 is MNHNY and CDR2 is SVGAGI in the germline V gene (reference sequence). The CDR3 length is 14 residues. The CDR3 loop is CASSYYTSSHEQFF. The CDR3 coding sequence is TGTGCCAGCAGTTACTATACTAGCTCCCATGAGCAGTTCTTC.

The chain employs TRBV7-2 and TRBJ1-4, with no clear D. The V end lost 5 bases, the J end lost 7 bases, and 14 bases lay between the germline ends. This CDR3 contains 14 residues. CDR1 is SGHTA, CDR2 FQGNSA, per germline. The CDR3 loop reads CASSTGWPSEKLFF. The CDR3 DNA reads TGTGCCAGCAGCACGGGGTGGCCCTCTGAAAAACTGTTTTTT.

The CDR3 sequence is CASSPATFNVRGSGGLSEQYF. CDR3 sequence (DNA): TGTGCCAGCAGCCCCGCGACTTTTAATGTCCGGGGAAGCGGGGGGCTGTCCGAGCAGTACTTC. V gene TRBV4-2 combines with J gene TRBJ2-7; 9 nucleotides line up with TRBD2. The germline V gene encodes CDR1 LGHNA and CDR2 YNFKEQ. This CDR3 is 21 amino acids long. Trimming removed 4 bases from V and 6 bases from J; junction bases left unmatched: 28.

For the CDR3, the DNA is TGTGCCAGCAGCCCTACAGGGATCGAGACCCAGTACTTC. Translated, it gives CASSPTGIETQYF. The rearrangement uses TRBV6-1 and TRBJ2-5; tentatively, D is TRBD1 (6 bases). Germline V gene data show CDR1 as MNHNS and CDR2 as SASEGT. V was shortened by 6 bases and J by 5 bases, with 13 bases between the two germline ends. This CDR3 has 13 amino acids.

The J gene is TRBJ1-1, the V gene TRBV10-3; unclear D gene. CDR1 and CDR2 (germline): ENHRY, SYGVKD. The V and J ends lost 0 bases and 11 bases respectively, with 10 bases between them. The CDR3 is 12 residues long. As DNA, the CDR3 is TGTGCCATCAGTGAGTCCGAGTTTGTGGCTTTCTTT. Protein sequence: CAISESEFVAFF.

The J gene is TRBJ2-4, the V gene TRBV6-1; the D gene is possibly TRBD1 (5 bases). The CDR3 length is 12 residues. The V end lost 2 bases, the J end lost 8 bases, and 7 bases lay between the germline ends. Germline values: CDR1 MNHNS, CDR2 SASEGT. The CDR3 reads CASSELGDIQYF. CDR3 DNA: TGTGCCAGCAGTGAATTAGGGGACATTCAGTACTTC.

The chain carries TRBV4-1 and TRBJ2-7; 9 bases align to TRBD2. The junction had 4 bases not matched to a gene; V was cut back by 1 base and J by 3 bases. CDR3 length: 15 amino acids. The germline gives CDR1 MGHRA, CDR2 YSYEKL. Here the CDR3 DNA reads TGCGCCAGCAGCCAAGCGGGACTAGCACTCTACGAGCAGTACTTC. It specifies CASSQAGLALYEQYF.

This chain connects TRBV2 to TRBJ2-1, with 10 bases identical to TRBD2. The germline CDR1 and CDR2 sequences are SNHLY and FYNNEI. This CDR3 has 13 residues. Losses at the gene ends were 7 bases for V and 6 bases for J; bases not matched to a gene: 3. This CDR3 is CASKREGRNEQFF. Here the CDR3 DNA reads TGTGCCAGCAAGCGGGAGGGCCGCAATGAGCAGTTCTTC.

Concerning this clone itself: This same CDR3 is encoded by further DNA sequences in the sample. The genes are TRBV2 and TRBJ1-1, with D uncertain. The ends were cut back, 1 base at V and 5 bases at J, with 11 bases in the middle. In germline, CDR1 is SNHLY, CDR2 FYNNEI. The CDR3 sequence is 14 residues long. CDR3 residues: CASSEGGRETEAFF. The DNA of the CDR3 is TGTGCCAGCAGTGAAGGGGGTCGGGAGACTGAAGCTTTCTTT.

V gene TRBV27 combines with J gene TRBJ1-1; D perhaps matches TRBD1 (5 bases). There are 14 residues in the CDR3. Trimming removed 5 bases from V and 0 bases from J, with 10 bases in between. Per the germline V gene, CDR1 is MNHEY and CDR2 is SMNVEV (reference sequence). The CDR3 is CASSHEGVNTEAFF. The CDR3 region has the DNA TGTGCCAGCAGTCACGAAGGGGTGAACACTGAAGCTTTCTTT.

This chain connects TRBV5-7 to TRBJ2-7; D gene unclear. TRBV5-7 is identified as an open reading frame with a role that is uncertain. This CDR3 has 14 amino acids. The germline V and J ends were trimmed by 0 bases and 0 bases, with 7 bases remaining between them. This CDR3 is CASSLEAASYEQYF. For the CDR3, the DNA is TGTGCCAGCAGCTTGGAGGCGGCCTCCTACGAGCAGTACTTC.

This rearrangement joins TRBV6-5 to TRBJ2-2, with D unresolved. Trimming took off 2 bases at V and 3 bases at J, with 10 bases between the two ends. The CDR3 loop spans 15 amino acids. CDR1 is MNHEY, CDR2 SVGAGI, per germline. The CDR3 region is CASSYQWVDTGELFF. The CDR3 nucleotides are TGTGCCAGCAGTTACCAGTGGGTTGACACCGGGGAGCTGTTTTTT.

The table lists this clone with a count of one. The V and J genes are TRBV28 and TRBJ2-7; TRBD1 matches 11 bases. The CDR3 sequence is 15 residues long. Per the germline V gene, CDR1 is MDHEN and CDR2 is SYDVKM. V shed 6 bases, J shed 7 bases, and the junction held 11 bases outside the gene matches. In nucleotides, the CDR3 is TGTGCCAGCAGCCCACCGGGACAGGGGGTTCGGGAGCAGTACTTC. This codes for CASSPPGQGVREQYF.

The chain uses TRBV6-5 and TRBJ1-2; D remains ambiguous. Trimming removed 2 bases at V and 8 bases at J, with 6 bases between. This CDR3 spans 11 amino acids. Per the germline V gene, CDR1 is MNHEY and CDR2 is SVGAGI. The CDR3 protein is CASSYAGGYTF. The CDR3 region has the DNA TGTGCCAGCAGTTACGCGGGAGGCTACACCTTC.

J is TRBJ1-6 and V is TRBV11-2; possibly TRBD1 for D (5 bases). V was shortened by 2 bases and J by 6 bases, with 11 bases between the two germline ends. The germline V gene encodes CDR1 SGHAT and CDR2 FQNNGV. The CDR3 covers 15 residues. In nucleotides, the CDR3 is TGTGCCAGCAGCTTATACGGGACCGTTAATTCACCCCTCCACTTT. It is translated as CASSLYGTVNSPLHF.

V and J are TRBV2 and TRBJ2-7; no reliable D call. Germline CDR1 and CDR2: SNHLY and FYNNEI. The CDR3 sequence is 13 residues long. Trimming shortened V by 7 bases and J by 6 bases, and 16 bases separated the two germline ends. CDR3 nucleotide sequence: TGTGCCAGCACGGACCCGGCGACAAGCGAGCAGTACTTC. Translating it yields CASTDPATSEQYF.

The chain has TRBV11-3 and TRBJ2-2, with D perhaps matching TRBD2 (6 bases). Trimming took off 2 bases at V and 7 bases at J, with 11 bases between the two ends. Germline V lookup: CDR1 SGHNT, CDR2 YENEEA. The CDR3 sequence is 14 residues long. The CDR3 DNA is TGTGCCAGCAGCTTATCGGGGGTGGGCGGGGAGCTGTTTTTT. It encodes CASSLSGVGGELFF.

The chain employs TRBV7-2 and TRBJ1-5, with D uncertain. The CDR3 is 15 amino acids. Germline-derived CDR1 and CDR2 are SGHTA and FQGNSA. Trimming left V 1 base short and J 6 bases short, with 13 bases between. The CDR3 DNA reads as TGTGCCAGCAGCTTAGATGGCAGGACGAGTCAGCCCCAGCATTTT. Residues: CASSLDGRTSQPQHF.

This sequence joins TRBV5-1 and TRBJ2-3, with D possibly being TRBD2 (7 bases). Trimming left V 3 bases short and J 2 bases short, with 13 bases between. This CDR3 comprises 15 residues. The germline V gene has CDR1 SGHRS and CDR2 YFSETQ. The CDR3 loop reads CASSYMAGATDTQYF. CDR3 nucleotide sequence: TGCGCCAGCAGCTATATGGCGGGGGCCACAGATACGCAGTATTTT.

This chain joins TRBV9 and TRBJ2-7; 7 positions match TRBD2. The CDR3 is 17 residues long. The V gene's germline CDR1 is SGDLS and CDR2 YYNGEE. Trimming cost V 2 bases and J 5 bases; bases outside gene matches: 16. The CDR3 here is CASSVGIAGGPQDEQYF. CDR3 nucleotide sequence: TGTGCCAGCAGCGTGGGGATAGCGGGCGGCCCCCAGGACGAGCAGTACTTC. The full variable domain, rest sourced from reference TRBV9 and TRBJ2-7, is DSGVTQTPKHLITATGQRVTLRCSPRSGDLSVYWYQQSLDQGLQFLIQYYNGEERAKGNILERFSAQQFPDLHSELNLSSLELGDSALYFCASSVGIAGGPQDEQYFGPGTRLTVT.

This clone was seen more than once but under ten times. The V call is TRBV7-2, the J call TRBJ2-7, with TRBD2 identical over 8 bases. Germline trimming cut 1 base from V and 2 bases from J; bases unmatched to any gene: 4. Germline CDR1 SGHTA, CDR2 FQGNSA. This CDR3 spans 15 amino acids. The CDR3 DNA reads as TGTGCCAGCAGCTTAGAGCGGGGGTACGCCTACGAGCAGTACTTC. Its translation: CASSLERGYAYEQYF. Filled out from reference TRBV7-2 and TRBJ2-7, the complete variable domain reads GAGVSQSPSNKVTEKGKDVELRCDPISGHTALYWYRQSLGQGLEFLIYFQGNSAPDKSGLPSDRFSAERTGGSVSTLTIQRTQQEDSAVYLCASSLERGYAYEQYFGPGTRLTVT.

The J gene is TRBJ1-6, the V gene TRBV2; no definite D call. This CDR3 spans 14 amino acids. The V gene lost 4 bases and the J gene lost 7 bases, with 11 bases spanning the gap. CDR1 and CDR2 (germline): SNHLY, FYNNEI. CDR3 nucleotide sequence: TGTGCCAGCAGTGCCCAGGAAGGCAATTCACCCCTCCACTTT. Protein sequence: CASSAQEGNSPLHF.